This T cell receptor beta chain was profiled in a study of T cells after yellow fever vaccination (dated by TCRdb to 2018 to 2020). In terms of the full investigation: The SMART-Seq v4 Ultra Low Input RNA kit was used to prepare libraries from fractions with low cell numbers. To follow T-cell clones before and after both primary and booster YFV17D yellow fever vaccination, bulk TCR alpha and beta repertoires underwent longitudinal sequencing. Two healthy male donors, one aged 18 to 29 and one aged 30 to 39 years, were included in the cohort. Blood was drawn at multiple timepoints before and after primary and secondary immunization, with bulk PBMC replicates and cell subsets isolated. The full study reports these points: After the booster, most clones that had expanded after primary vaccination were detected again (around 97% of CD4 and around nine tenths of CD8), suggesting broad maintenance of memory. A small fraction of clonotypes showed up in both the CD4 and CD8 compartments, probably as a result of convergent recombination. Because the study included only a couple of donors, the extent to which the findings can be generalized is limited. Compared with the primary T-cell response, the secondary T-cell response was weaker but faster, peaking on day 5 rather than day 15. Computational filtering was required because FACS-sorted repertoires could contain abundant contaminating clonotypes from the bulk population.

This clonotype came up a few times. Its binding antigen is unknown. No base qualities exist here, and no much larger clone lies one base off it. TCR cDNA was synthesized by 5'RACE template switching, which introduced a universal primer site and unique molecular identifiers. Priming for cDNA synthesis came from both the TCR alpha and TCR beta constant segments. Two PCR steps were used to amplify libraries, with sample barcodes and sequencing adapters being added in the second step. Sequencing of the libraries was done on either Illumina HiSeq 2500 (2x100 bp) or NovaSeq (2x150 bp). On the authors' methods: MIGEC handled demultiplexing of reads and collapsing into UMI consensus sequences, while MiXCR performed V(D)J alignment. Vaccine-responding clonotypes were identified with edgeR using replicate PBMC samples, with FDR below 0.01 and a log2 fold change above 5 up to day 15 being required. Each bulk clonotype was labeled CD4 or CD8 based on which sequenced repertoire, CD4 or CD8, contained the clonotype at higher abundance. TCRdb applied fastp at Q25 and MiXCR to the public reads, then kept only in-frame beta chains. Rows merge per CDR3 protein into single entries with the most common DNA and genes. The V and J calls were determined by TCRdb, not by the authors. Here the sample has 500,000 to 550,000 distinct CDR3 sequences; around a fifth occur a single time. The ten most abundant clones make up about a sixth of the sample.

Spanning cysteine to phenylalanine, the CDR3 consists of 15 amino acids. The kept DNA is CDR3 alone, 45 bases in frame from the first base. The germline V gene encodes CDR1 SGHAT and CDR2 FQNNGV. Trimming removed 2 bases from V and 4 bases from J; the gene matches leave 5 bases unexplained. The sample's treatment or condition, from its label and the paper: live attenuated yellow fever vaccine strain. At each blood-draw timepoint, two biological replicates of bulk PBMCs were obtained. PBMCs were isolated from peripheral blood using a standard Ficoll-Paque protocol. TriZol was used to extract RNA from bulk PBMCs, CD4 and CD8 fractions, and dextramer-positive and dextramer-negative fractions.

Here the chain combines TRBV11-2 and TRBJ2-3, and 8 bases in between align with TRBD2. This specimen was PBMCs, taken roughly 20 days after the first yellow fever vaccination. This receptor was identified in a man younger than 35 who received the YFV17D yellow fever vaccine. The nucleotide sequence is TGTGCCAGCAGCTTAATCGGGGGGGGTGCAGATACGCAGTATTTT. Protein translation: CASSLIGGGADTQYF.